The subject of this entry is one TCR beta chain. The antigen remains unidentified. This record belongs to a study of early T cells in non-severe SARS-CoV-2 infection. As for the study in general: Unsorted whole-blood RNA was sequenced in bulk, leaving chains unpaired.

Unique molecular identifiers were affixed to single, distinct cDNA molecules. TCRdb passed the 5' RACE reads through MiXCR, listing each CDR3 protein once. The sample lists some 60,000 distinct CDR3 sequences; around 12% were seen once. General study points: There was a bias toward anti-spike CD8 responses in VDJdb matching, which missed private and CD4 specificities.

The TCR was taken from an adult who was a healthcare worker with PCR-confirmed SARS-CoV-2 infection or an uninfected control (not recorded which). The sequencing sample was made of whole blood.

The CDR3 protein is CSASPPSGGMETQYF. The CDR3 nucleotides read TGCAGTGCCAGCCCCCCTAGCGGGGGTATGGAGACCCAGTACTTC. The chain couples TRBV20-1 to TRBJ2-5, with TRBD2 matching over 10 bases. This CDR3 has 15 residues. Germline-derived CDR1 and CDR2 are DFQATT and SNEGSKA (reference sequence). J was trimmed by 5 bases and V by 6 bases; bases with no gene match: 12.